This T cell receptor (beta chain) was identified in a study of T-cell memory formation after mild COVID-19. TCRdb used MiXCR to reprocess the 5' RACE reads, holding one entry per CDR3 protein. The sample has roughly 450,000 distinct CDR3 sequences; about 20% are singletons. Study findings and constraints: Contracting CD4+ clones were located mainly in CM and EM, and CD8+ clones in EMRA.

This clonotype was counted a few times. Its antigen remains unknown. The CDR3 contains 14 residues. V dropped 4 bases and J dropped 9; count of bases not matched to a gene: 6. From germline, CDR1 is SGHRS and CDR2 YFSETQ. The chain recombines TRBV5-1 with TRBJ1-4, with 10 bases lining up with TRBD1. The sample taken for sequencing was PBMCs or a T cell subset sorted from them (not recorded which). The sequence came from a man between 18 and 29 years old who had mild COVID-19 (a few samples of this study predate the infection). Cell type and time point are not known. CDR3: CASSLGQGSKKLFF. For the CDR3, the DNA is TGCGCCAGCAGCCTGGGACAGGGGAGCAAAAAACTGTTTTTT.